A single sample is the source of the 21 T cell receptor beta chains below, sequenced in a study of shared clonotypes between healthy human individuals. TCRdb's table, derived via immunoSEQ multiplex PCR, lists solely in-frame clones and lacks some. The repertoire holds over 2 million clones, with around 93% as singletons. The sample comprised naive CD4+ T cells from PBMCs. Subset given: CD45RA+ positively selected. The receptor source for this set is a man between 18 and 35 years old in good health. Some clones in this sample may be carry-over from other donors' samples.

As concerns this clone: This CDR3 is also generated by other DNA sequences in the sample. Here the CDR3 reads CASRRTSGSSYEQYF. The DNA for the CDR3 is TGTGCCAGCAGACGGACTAGCGGGAGCTCCTACGAGCAGTACTTC. The V call is TRBV6-5, the J call TRBJ2-7, with 13 bases that match TRBD2. The CDR3 has 15 amino acids. Trimming at V came to 6 bases and at J to 0 bases, leaving 2 bases not matched to a gene. Germline CDR1 and CDR2: MNHEY and SVGAGI.

V is TRBV9 and J is TRBJ2-5, with D uncertain. The germline V gene has CDR1 SGDLS and CDR2 YYNGEE. V lost 3 bases to trimming and J lost 9 bases, with 18 bases between them. The CDR3 is made up of 14 amino acids. For the CDR3, the DNA is TGTGCCAGCAGCGAGTCCCAGGACGCAAGGGCCCAGTACTTC. As protein: CASSESQDARAQYF.

This clone came up a few times. The J gene is TRBJ2-4, the V gene TRBV7-9, with 8 nucleotides matching TRBD1. J was trimmed by 7 bases and V by 5 bases; bases with no gene match: 7. Germline V gene lookup returns CDR1 SEHNR and CDR2 FQNEAQ (reference sequence). This CDR3 spans 14 amino acids. The CDR3 bases are TGTGCCAGCAGCCGGGATGACAGGGGTAACATTCAGTACTTC. It encodes CASSRDDRGNIQYF.

The chain is built from TRBV10-3 and TRBJ1-1, with 8 bases lining up with TRBD1. The CDR3 has 17 residues. Germline loops: CDR1 ENHRY, CDR2 SYGVKD. V shed 4 bases, J shed 0 bases, and the junction held 10 bases outside the gene matches. This CDR3 is CAISGGQGAGLNTEAFF. The DNA for the CDR3 is TGTGCCATCAGTGGGGGGCAGGGGGCTGGTTTGAACACTGAAGCTTTCTTT.

The V call is TRBV5-1, the J call TRBJ2-1, with 9 bases identical to TRBD2. This CDR3 region has 15 residues. The V gene end was trimmed by 6 bases and the J gene end by 0 bases; junction bases not matched to a gene: 4. Germline values: CDR1 SGHRS, CDR2 YFSETQ. CDR3 nucleotides: TGCGCCAGCAAAGTAGCGGGAGTCTCCTACAATGAGCAGTTCTTC. Translating it yields CASKVAGVSYNEQFF.

V and J are TRBV5-1 and TRBJ1-4; no definite D call. The V end was cut by 4 bases, the J end by 5 bases, with 15 bases between. The CDR3 covers 15 residues. Germline V lookup: CDR1 SGHRS, CDR2 YFSETQ. The CDR3 spells CASSPQRAPNEKLFF. CDR3 bases: TGCGCCAGCAGCCCGCAGAGGGCCCCGAATGAAAAACTGTTTTTT.

CDR3 DNA: TGTGCCAGCAGTGAATCCGGGGGGGAGACCCAGTACTTC. Translation gives CASSESGGETQYF. V is TRBV2 and J is TRBJ2-5; 7 bases are a match to TRBD2. Looked up from germline, CDR1 is SNHLY and CDR2 is FYNNEI. The CDR3 has 13 residues. With 2 bases clipped from V and 5 bases from J, the junction kept 2 bases outside the gene matches.

The rearrangement links TRBV5-1 to TRBJ1-3, with a possible D match to TRBD1 (5 bases). The CDR3 is made up of 18 amino acids. Per germline, CDR1 SGHRS and CDR2 YFSETQ. V lost 0 bases and J 0 bases, leaving 16 bases between the germline ends. This CDR3 reads CASSLDGQGPFSGNTIYF. The DNA for the CDR3 is TGCGCCAGCAGCTTGGATGGGCAGGGCCCTTTCTCTGGAAACACCATATATTTT.

V and J are TRBV15 and TRBJ2-5, with D tentatively TRBD1 or TRBD2 (5 bases each). The CDR3 extends over 16 amino acids. V lost 0 bases to trimming and J lost 9 bases, with 20 bases between them. The germline gives CDR1 LNHNV, CDR2 YYDKDF (reference sequence). In nucleotides, the CDR3 is TGTGCCACCAGCAGAGATACGGCGGTGGGGGTAATTGCCCAGTACTTC. Protein product: CATSRDTAVGVIAQYF.

The chain is built from TRBV7-2 and TRBJ2-3; D is unresolved. This CDR3 has 15 residues. The V end was cut by 4 bases, the J end by 0 bases, with 11 bases between. CDR1 SGHTA and CDR2 FQGNSA come from the germline V gene. The CDR3 loop is CASSSTPVSTDTQYF. CDR3 nucleotide sequence: TGTGCCAGCAGCTCCACCCCCGTTAGCACAGATACGCAGTATTTT. The complete variable domain, with remaining parts taken from reference TRBV7-2 and TRBJ2-3, reads GAGVSQSPSNKVTEKGKDVELRCDPISGHTALYWYRQSLGQGLEFLIYFQGNSAPDKSGLPSDRFSAERTGGSVSTLTIQRTQQEDSAVYLCASSSTPVSTDTQYFGPGTRLTVL.

This sequence joins TRBV5-1 and TRBJ2-3; D might be TRBD1 or TRBD2, each matching 5 bases. V gave up 0 bases and J gave up 1 base, with 12 bases separating them. From germline, CDR1 is SGHRS and CDR2 YFSETQ. The CDR3 is 16 residues long. The CDR3 sequence is CASSLGRGPGTDTQYF. CDR3 DNA: TGCGCCAGCAGCTTGGGACGGGGCCCGGGCACAGATACGCAGTATTTT.

This chain uses TRBV4-1 with TRBJ1-3, with 9 nucleotides matching TRBD1. J was trimmed by 2 bases and V by 4 bases; bases with no gene match: 6. The CDR3 consists of 16 residues. The germline CDR1 and CDR2 sequences are MGHRA and YSYEKL. CDR3 residues: CASSPGQGTAGNTIYF. CDR3 DNA sequence: TGCGCCAGCAGCCCCGGACAGGGGACGGCTGGAAACACCATATATTTT.

The gene calls are TRBV5-6 and TRBJ1-2, with TRBD1 as a possible D gene (6 bases). Germline V gene lookup returns CDR1 SGHDT and CDR2 YYEEEE. V lost 3 bases, J lost 2 bases, and 17 bases lay in between. This CDR3 contains 16 residues. The CDR3 sequence is CASSSARGARNYGYTF. The CDR3 DNA reads as TGTGCCAGCAGCTCAGCACGGGGGGCCAGAAACTATGGCTACACCTTC. The full variable domain, completed using reference TRBV5-6 and TRBJ1-2, is DAGVTQSPTHLIKTRGQQVTLRCSPKSGHDTVSWYQQALGQGPQFIFQYYEEEERQRGNFPDRFSGHQFPNYSSELNVNALLLGDSALYLCASSSARGARNYGYTFGSGTRLTVV.

This clone was detected only once. The chain combines TRBV12-5 with TRBJ2-2; 7 positions match TRBD1. Trimming cost V 0 bases and J 6 bases; bases outside gene matches: 1. Germline V lookup: CDR1 LGHNT, CDR2 FRNRAP. The CDR3 is 14 amino acids. CDR3 nucleotide sequence: TGTGCTAGTGGTTTGGTGACAGGGCCCGGGGAGCTGTTTTTT. Protein sequence: CASGLVTGPGELFF.

The chain combines TRBV19 with TRBJ2-3; 8 bases match TRBD2. Looked up from germline, CDR1 is LNHDA and CDR2 is SQIVND (reference sequence). This CDR3 contains 18 residues. Trimming removed 3 bases from V and 0 bases from J; junction bases left unmatched: 11. The chain's CDR3 is CASSMRSGSFSSTDTQYF. The CDR3 DNA is TGTGCCAGTAGTATGAGGAGCGGGAGCTTTTCTAGCACAGATACGCAGTATTTT.

This rearrangement joins TRBV5-1 to TRBJ1-2; a weak D match, TRBD1 (6 bases). The length of the CDR3 is 14 residues. CDR1 is SGHRS and CDR2 is YFSETQ in the germline V gene. V was cut by 0 bases and J by 4 bases, with 10 bases left in between. This CDR3 reads CASSLGSTGYGYTF. The CDR3 DNA follows: TGCGCCAGCAGCTTGGGATCGACAGGCTATGGCTACACCTTC. The full variable domain, rest sourced from reference TRBV5-1 and TRBJ1-2, is KAGVTQTPRYLIKTRGQQVTLSCSPISGHRSVSWYQQTPGQGLQFLFEYFSETQRNKGNFPGRFSGRQFSNSRSEMNVSTLELGDSALYLCASSLGSTGYGYTFGSGTRLTVV.

The rearrangement uses TRBV7-9 and TRBJ1-2; a weak D match, TRBD1 (5 bases). The germline V gene encodes CDR1 SEHNR and CDR2 FQNEAQ (reference sequence). V shed 5 bases and J shed 5 bases, with 24 bases lying between them. CDR3 size: 17 residues. Here the CDR3 DNA reads TGTGCCAGCAGCCTACGACCCAACACGCAGGGCGCTTATGGCTACACCTTC. It yields the protein CASSLRPNTQGAYGYTF.

The J gene is TRBJ2-7, the V gene TRBV5-1; a weak D match, TRBD2 (6 bases). V lost 7 bases to trimming and J lost 5 bases, with 22 bases between them. Looked up from germline, CDR1 is SGHRS and CDR2 is YFSETQ. The CDR3 is made up of 15 amino acids. The CDR3 nucleotides are TGCGCCAGCGGGCTCTCACTCGGGAGTCAACACGAGCAGTACTTC. Protein product: CASGLSLGSQHEQYF.

The V and J genes are TRBV15 and TRBJ2-5, with D possibly being TRBD1 (5 bases). CDR1 and CDR2 (germline): LNHNV, YYDKDF (reference sequence). The CDR3 has 16 residues. V lost 3 bases, J lost 3 bases, and 17 bases lay in between. The CDR3 protein is CATSRGRQRFEETQYF. In DNA, the CDR3 is TGTGCCACCAGCAGGGGTCGACAGAGATTCGAAGAGACCCAGTACTTC. The whole variable domain, remainder taken from reference TRBV15 and TRBJ2-5, is DAMVIQNPRYQVTQFGKPVTLSCSQTLNHNVMYWYQQKSSQAPKLLFHYYDKDFNNEADTPDNFQSRRPNTSFCFLDIRSPGLGDTAMYLCATSRGRQRFEETQYFGPGTRLLVL.

This chain links TRBV2 with TRBJ1-2, with 12 bases aligning to TRBD1. Germline V lookup: CDR1 SNHLY, CDR2 FYNNEI. There are 15 residues in the CDR3. V was pared by 1 base and J by 5 bases, with 2 bases of the junction left unmatched. The CDR3 DNA is TGTGCCAGCAGTGAAGTGGGACAGGGGGCATATGGCTACACCTTC. This codes for CASSEVGQGAYGYTF.

The rearrangement joins TRBV14 to TRBJ2-1; a possible D gene is TRBD1 (6 bases). V shed 5 bases and J shed 12 bases, with 20 bases lying between them. Germline assignment: CDR1 SGHDN and CDR2 FVKESK. The CDR3 spans 14 residues. CDR3 sequence (DNA): TGTGCCAGCAGCGACATTCTGGGTGCCAGGGGGCAGTTCTTC. Protein sequence: CASSDILGARGQFF.